Here is one T cell receptor beta chain with its context. Original processing notes: Amplification from reference gene primers served as the basis for estimated nucleated cell counts. The data were produced by immunoSEQ multiplex PCR, yet TCRdb's version contains in-frame clones alone and is incomplete. V and J calls and clone size are those listed in that table; D and trimming were worked out from the DNA. Of 95,000 to 100,000 clones listed, roughly 90% were seen once; the top ten hold more than 3.5%. The sample originates from a study of blood T cell repertoires in COVID-19. Whole-study context: Donors in the United States, Italy and Spain gave samples during acute or convalescent COVID-19. PBMCs, B-cell-depleted T cells, or T cells were the source of the cDNA or gDNA that made up the material.

The V and J ends lost 2 bases and 8 bases respectively, with 18 bases between them. The CDR3 is 15 residues long. Germline CDR1 reads KGHSH; CDR2 reads LQKENI. The Seattle patients, enrolled during active infection, were followed longitudinally. V is TRBV18 and J is TRBJ1-1; D gene ambiguous. The clonotype originates from a human donor with COVID-19, enrolled during active disease. The donor label of this sample is uncertain. The sample comprised peripheral blood. The CDR3 DNA reads as TGTGCCAGCTCACCAGAGGAGGGCCCTATTAGGGAAGCTTTCTTT. It specifies CASSPEEGPIREAFF. Full variable domain (outside the CDR3, taken from reference TRBV18 and TRBJ1-1): NAGVMQNPRHLVRRRGQEARLRCSPMKGHSHVYWYRQLPEEGLKFMVYLQKENIIDESGMPKERFSAEFPKEGPSILRIQQVVRGDSAAYFCASSPEEGPIREAFFGQGTRLTVV.